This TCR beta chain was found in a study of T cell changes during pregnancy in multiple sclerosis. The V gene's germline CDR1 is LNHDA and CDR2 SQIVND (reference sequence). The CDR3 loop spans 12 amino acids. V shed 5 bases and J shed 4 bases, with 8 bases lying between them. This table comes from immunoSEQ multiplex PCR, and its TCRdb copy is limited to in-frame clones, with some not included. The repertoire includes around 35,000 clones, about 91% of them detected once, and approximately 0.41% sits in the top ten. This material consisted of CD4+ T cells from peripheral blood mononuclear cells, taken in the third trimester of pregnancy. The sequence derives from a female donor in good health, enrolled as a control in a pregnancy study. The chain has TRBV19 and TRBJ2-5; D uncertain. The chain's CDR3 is CASSVAGETQYF. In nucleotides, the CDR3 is TGTGCCAGTAGTGTAGCCGGAGAGACCCAGTACTTC.